This T cell receptor (beta chain) was captured by sequencing in a study of Ad26.COV2.S vaccination and SARS-CoV-2 variants. Sample treatment: some 19 received Ad26.COV2.S at low or high dose, single or two shots; about 5 received placebo; per-sample allocation not given. Each sample was drawn 63 days after the first injection (of vaccine or placebo). Method: immunoSEQ multiplex PCR; TCRdb's copy keeps in-frame clones and lacks some. Altogether about 680,000 clones are present, around 89% being singletons, with the ten largest covering approximately 1.5%. The source was peripheral blood, collected in a trial of Ad26.COV2.S vaccine versus placebo. This sequence originates from a person aged 18-65 years who received the Ad26.COV2.S COVID-19 vaccine or a placebo.

CDR3 in DNA: TGCGCCAGCAGCTTGGGTGTGGGGCGCGACGAGACCCAGTACTTC. Encoded protein: CASSLGVGRDETQYF. V usage is TRBV5-1 and J usage is TRBJ2-5; D is possibly TRBD1 (5 bases). V shed 0 bases and J shed 5 bases, with 14 bases lying between them. The V gene's germline CDR1 is SGHRS and CDR2 YFSETQ. The CDR3 totals 15 residues.